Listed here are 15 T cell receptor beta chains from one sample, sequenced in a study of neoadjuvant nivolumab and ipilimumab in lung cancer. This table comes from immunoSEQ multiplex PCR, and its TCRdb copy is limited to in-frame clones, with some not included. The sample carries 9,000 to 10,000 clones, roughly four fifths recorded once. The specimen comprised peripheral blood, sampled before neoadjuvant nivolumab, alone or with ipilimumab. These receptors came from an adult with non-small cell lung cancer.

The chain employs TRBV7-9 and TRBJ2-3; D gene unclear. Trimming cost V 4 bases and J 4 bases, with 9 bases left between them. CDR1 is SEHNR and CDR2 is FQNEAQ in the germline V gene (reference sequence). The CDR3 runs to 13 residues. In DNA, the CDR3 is TGTGCCAGCAGCTCCCCCGGAGCAGATACGCAGTATTTT. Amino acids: CASSSPGADTQYF.

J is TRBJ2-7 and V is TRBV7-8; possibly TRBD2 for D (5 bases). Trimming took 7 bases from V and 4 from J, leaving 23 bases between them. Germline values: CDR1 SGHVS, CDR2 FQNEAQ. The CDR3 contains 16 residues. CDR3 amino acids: CASNLGRRDKTYEQYF. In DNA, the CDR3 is TGTGCCAGCAATCTAGGACGCCGGGATAAAACTTACGAGCAGTACTTC.

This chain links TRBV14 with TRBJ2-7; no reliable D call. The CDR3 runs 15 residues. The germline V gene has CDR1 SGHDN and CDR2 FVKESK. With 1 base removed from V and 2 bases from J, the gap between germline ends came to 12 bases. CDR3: CASSQGPHPTYEQYF. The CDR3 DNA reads TGTGCCAGCAGCCAAGGACCTCATCCCACCTACGAGCAGTACTTC.

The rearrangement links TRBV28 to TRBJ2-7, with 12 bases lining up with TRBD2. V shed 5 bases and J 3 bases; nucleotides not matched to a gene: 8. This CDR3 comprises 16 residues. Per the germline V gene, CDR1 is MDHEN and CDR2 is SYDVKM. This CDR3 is CASSLTTSGGFYEQYF. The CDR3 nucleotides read TGTGCCAGCAGTCTCACGACTAGCGGGGGTTTCTACGAGCAGTACTTC.

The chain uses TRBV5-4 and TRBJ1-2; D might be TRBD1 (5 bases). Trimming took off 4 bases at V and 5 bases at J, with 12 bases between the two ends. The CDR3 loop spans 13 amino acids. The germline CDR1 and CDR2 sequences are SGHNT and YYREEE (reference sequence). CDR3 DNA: TGTGCCAGCAGCCGTACAGGAATTTATGGCTACACCTTC. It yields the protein CASSRTGIYGYTF.

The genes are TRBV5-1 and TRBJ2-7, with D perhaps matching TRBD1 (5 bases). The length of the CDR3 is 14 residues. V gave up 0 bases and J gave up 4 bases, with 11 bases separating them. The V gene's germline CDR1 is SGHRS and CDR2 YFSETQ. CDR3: CASSLEGDWYEQYF. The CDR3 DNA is TGCGCCAGCAGCTTGGAAGGGGATTGGTACGAGCAGTACTTC.

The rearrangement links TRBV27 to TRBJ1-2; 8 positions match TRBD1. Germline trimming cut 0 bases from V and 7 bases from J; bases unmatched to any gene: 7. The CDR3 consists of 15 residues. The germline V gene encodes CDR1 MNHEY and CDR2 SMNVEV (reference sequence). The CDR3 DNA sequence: TGTGCCAGCAGTTTATCACCCAGGGGGCGGTTTGGCTACACCTTC. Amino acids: CASSLSPRGRFGYTF.

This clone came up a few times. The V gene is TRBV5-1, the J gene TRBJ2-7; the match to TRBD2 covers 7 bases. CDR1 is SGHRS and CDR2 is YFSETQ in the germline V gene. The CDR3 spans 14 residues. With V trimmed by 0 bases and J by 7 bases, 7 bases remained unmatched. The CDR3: CASSLAAGDEEQYF. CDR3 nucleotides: TGCGCCAGCAGCTTGGCGGCGGGGGATGAGGAGCAGTACTTC. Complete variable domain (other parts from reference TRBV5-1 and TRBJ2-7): KAGVTQTPRYLIKTRGQQVTLSCSPISGHRSVSWYQQTPGQGLQFLFEYFSETQRNKGNFPGRFSGRQFSNSRSEMNVSTLELGDSALYLCASSLAAGDEEQYFGPGTRLTVT.

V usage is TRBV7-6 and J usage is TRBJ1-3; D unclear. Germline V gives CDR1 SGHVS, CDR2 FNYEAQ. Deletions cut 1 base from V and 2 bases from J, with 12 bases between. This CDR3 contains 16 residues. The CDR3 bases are TGTGCCAGCAGCTTAGATCTTCGGGCAGCTGGAAACACCATATATTTT. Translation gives CASSLDLRAAGNTIYF.

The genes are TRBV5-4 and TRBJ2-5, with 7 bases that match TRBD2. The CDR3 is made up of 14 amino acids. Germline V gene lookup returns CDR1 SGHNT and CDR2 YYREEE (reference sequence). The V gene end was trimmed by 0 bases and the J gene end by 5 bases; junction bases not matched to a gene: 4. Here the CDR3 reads CASSLGLAVETQYF. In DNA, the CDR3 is TGTGCCAGCAGCTTGGGACTAGCTGTGGAGACCCAGTACTTC.

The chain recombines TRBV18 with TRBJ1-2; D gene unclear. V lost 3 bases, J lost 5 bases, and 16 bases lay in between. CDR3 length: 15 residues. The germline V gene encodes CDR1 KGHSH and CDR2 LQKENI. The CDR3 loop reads CASSPPGTSIYGYTF. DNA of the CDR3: TGTGCCAGCTCACCTCCTGGCACATCTATTTATGGCTACACCTTC.

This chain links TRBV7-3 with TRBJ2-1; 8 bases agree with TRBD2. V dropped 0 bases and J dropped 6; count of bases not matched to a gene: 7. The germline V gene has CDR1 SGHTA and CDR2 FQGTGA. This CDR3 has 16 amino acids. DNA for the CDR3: TGTGCCAGCAGCTTAACGTTTTCGGGAGGGATCAATGAGCAGTTCTTC. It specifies CASSLTFSGGINEQFF.

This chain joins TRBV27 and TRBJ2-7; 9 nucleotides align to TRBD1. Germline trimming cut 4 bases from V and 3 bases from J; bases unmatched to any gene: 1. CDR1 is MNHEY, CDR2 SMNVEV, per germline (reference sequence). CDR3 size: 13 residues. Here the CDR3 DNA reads TGTGCCAGCAGTTCGACAGGGGGCTACGAGCAGTACTTC. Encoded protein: CASSSTGGYEQYF.

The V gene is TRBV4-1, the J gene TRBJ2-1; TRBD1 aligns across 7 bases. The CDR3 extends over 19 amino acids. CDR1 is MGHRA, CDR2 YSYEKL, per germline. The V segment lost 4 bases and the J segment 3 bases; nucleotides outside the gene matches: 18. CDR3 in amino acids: CASSPSPADRADSYNEQFF. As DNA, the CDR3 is TGCGCCAGCAGCCCAAGTCCGGCCGACAGGGCGGATAGCTACAATGAGCAGTTCTTC.

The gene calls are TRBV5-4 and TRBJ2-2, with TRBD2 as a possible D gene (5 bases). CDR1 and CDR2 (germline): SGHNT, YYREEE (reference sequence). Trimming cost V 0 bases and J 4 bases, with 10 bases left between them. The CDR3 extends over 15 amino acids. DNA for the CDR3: TGTGCCAGCAGCTTGGTTGAGGGCGTCACCGGGGAGCTGTTTTTT. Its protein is CASSLVEGVTGELFF.